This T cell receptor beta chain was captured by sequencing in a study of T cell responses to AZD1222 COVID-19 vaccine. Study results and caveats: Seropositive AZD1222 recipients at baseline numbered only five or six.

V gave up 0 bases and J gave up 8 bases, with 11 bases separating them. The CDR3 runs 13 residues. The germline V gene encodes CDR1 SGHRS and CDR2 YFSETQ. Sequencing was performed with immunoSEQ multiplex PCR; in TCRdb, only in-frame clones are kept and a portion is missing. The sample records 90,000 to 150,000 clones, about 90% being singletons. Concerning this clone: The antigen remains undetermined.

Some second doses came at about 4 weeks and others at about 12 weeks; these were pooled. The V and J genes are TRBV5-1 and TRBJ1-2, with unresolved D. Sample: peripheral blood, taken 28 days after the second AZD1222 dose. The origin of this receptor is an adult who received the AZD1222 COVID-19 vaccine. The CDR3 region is CASSLGWLTGYTF. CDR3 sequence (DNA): TGCGCCAGCAGCTTGGGCTGGTTGACGGGCTACACCTTC.